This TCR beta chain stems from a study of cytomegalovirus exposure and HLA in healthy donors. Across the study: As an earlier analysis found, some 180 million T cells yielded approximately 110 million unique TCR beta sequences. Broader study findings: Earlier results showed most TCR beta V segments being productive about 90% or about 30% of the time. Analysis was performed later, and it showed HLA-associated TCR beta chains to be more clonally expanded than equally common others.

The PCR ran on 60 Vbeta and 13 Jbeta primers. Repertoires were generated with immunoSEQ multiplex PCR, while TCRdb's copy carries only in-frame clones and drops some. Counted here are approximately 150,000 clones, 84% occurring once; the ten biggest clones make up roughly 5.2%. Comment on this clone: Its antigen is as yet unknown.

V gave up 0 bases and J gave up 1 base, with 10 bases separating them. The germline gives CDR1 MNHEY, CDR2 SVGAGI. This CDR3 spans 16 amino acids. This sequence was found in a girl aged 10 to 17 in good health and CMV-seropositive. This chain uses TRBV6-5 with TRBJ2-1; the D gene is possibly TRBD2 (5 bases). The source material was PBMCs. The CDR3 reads CASSYSNGESYNEQFF. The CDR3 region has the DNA TGTGCCAGCAGTTACTCGAACGGGGAATCCTACAATGAGCAGTTCTTC.